The 9 T cell receptor beta chains listed next were all sequenced from one sample in a study of blood T cell repertoires in COVID-19. The assay was immunoSEQ multiplex PCR, and TCRdb's table has in-frame clones only and misses some. Among 390,000 or so clones, 85% to 90% were seen once, and the ten largest hold over 0.95%. The sequencing sample was made of PBMCs or T cells enriched from blood (not recorded which). The receptors stem from a man between 18 and 35 years old who had recovered from COVID-19.

The chain combines TRBV7-9 with TRBJ1-3; D remains ambiguous. The germline V gene encodes CDR1 SEHNR and CDR2 FQNEAQ (reference sequence). The length of the CDR3 is 12 residues. The germline V and J ends were trimmed by 1 base and 7 bases, with 5 bases remaining between them. Here the CDR3 reads CASSLGGNTIYF. DNA of the CDR3: TGTGCCAGCAGCTTAGGTGGCAACACCATATATTTT.

The chain recombines TRBV18 with TRBJ2-7; TRBD1 agrees at 9 bases. Germline V gives CDR1 KGHSH, CDR2 LQKENI. The V segment lost 4 bases and the J segment 7 bases; nucleotides outside the gene matches: 11. The CDR3 loop spans 15 amino acids. CDR3 loop: CASSREQGAQREQYF. CDR3 nucleotides: TGTGCCAGCTCACGAGAACAGGGGGCCCAGCGTGAGCAGTACTTC.

The chain recombines TRBV7-3 with TRBJ2-6; 9 bases align to TRBD1. CDR1 is SGHTA, CDR2 FQGTGA, per germline. V shed 5 bases and J 2 bases; nucleotides not matched to a gene: 22. The CDR3 has 22 amino acids. Written as DNA, the CDR3 is TGTGCCAGCAGCCGGCCCTCGGGTATCATGGGACAGGGAGTAACTGGGGCCAACGTCCTGACTTTC. This translates into CASSRPSGIMGQGVTGANVLTF.

The rearrangement joins TRBV6-5 to TRBJ1-2, with D unresolved. CDR1 is MNHEY, CDR2 SVGAGI, per germline. This CDR3 is built from 13 residues. Trimming pared 0 bases from V and 4 bases from J, leaving 6 bases between. CDR3: CASSYSPFYGYTF. The CDR3 nucleotides read TGTGCCAGCAGTTACTCCCCTTTCTATGGCTACACCTTC.

This clone was recorded only once. The chain joins TRBV12-2 to TRBJ1-3. TRBV12-2 is tagged as a pseudogene. The CDR3 spans 16 residues. The CDR3 nucleotides read TGTGCAAGTCGCCCCGGAGGCCCCGGTCCAGGAAACACCATATATTTT. Its translation: CASRPGGPGPGNTIYF.

A few counts support this clone. The rearrangement uses TRBV20-1 and TRBJ2-7; no definite D call. In germline, CDR1 is DFQATT, CDR2 SNEGSKA (reference sequence). Trimming took 3 bases from V and 1 from J, leaving 7 bases between them. The CDR3 has 12 amino acids. In DNA, the CDR3 is TGCAGTGCTAGTAAGACATCCTACGAGCAGTACTTC. This sequence encodes CSASKTSYEQYF.

The V gene is TRBV9, the J gene TRBJ1-4; 10 bases map to TRBD1. The CDR3 sequence is 15 residues long. CDR1 SGDLS and CDR2 YYNGEE come from the germline V gene. V gave up 2 bases and J gave up 7 bases; unmatched junction bases: 5. CDR3 sequence: CASSVGTGEREKLFF. CDR3 nucleotides: TGTGCCAGCAGCGTGGGGACAGGGGAACGTGAAAAACTGTTTTTT.

This chain joins TRBV4-1 and TRBJ1-1; D remains unclear. The CDR3 length is 16 residues. Germline loops: CDR1 MGHRA, CDR2 YSYEKL. Trimming stripped 1 base from V and 1 base from J, with 13 bases between. CDR3 amino acids: CASSQVIRQENTEAFF. CDR3 DNA: TGCGCCAGCAGCCAAGTCATACGGCAGGAGAACACTGAAGCTTTCTTT.

CDR3 sequence: CASSVDGLAVSSYNEQFF. DNA for the CDR3: TGTGCCAGCAGCGTAGATGGACTAGCGGTGAGCTCCTACAATGAGCAGTTCTTC. V and J are TRBV9 and TRBJ2-1, with TRBD2 identical over 10 bases. Per the germline V gene, CDR1 is SGDLS and CDR2 is YYNGEE. V lost 0 bases, J lost 0 bases, and 6 bases stayed unmatched. The CDR3 loop spans 18 amino acids.